A selection of T cell receptor beta chains follows, all from one sample in a study of T cell clones after liver transplantation. Data came from immunoSEQ multiplex PCR; TCRdb stores just in-frame clones and leaves some out. This sample has about 75,000 clones, with under 90% found just once. Here the sequenced sample was CD4+ T cells from blood, taken roughly 50 months after liver transplant. These TCRs come from a human patient who received a liver transplant. The graft donor may be the source of some T cells. The CDR3 runs from the conserved cysteine through the conserved F or W. The D gene is left open where the match is weak. Clone size is stated in some rows and not others, as once, few, many or a class when expanded.

j_call | d_call | clone_size | v_call | cdr3_aa | cdr3_nt
TRBJ1-1 | NA | NA | TRBV6-5 | CASSLEGSTEAFF | TGTGCCAGCAGCCTAGAGGGGAGCACTGAAGCTTTCTTT
TRBJ1-5 | NA | once | TRBV15 | CATSSFGTPNQPQHF | TGTGCCACCAGCAGTTTCGGGACACCAAATCAGCCCCAGCATTTT
TRBJ2-7 | NA | NA | TRBV4-2 | CASSQDYGGTVGYEQYF | TGTGCCAGCAGCCAAGATTATGGCGGAACGGTGGGCTACGAGCAGTACTTC
TRBJ1-5 | NA | NA | TRBV4-1 | CASSHRTEDQPQHF | TGCGCCAGCAGCCACAGGACAGAGGATCAGCCCCAGCATTTT
TRBJ2-1 | NA | few | TRBV7-2 | CASSFTGIGEQFF | TGTGCCAGCAGCTTTACAGGGATTGGGGAGCAGTTCTTC
TRBJ1-4 | NA | few | TRBV9 | CASSVSGDEKLFF | TGTGCCAGCAGCGTATCAGGGGATGAAAAACTGTTTTTT
TRBJ1-3 | TRBD1 | NA | TRBV28 | CASSPGTASSGNTIYF | TGTGCCAGCAGTCCCGGGACAGCAAGCTCTGGAAACACCATATATTTT
TRBJ1-5 | TRBD1 | NA | TRBV19 | CASTKQGAGQPQHF | TGTGCCAGTACCAAACAGGGGGCTGGTCAGCCCCAGCATTTT
TRBJ1-3 | NA | NA | TRBV2 | CASSDTAGGNTIYF | TGTGCCAGCAGTGATACGGCAGGAGGAAACACCATATATTTT
TRBJ2-7 | NA | NA | TRBV7-8 | CASSDFRGAYEQYF | TGTGCCAGCAGCGACTTCCGGGGCGCCTACGAGCAGTACTTC
TRBJ2-5 | TRBD2 | NA | TRBV7-2 | CASSGGTSGGWETQYF | TGTGCCAGCAGCGGAGGGACTAGCGGGGGTTGGGAGACCCAGTACTTC
TRBJ2-3 | NA | NA | TRBV5-5 | CASSFLHGTDTQYF | TGTGCCAGCAGCTTCCTACACGGCACAGATACGCAGTATTTT
TRBJ2-5 | TRBD2 | NA | TRBV7-2 | CASSLDAGGLETQYF | TGTGCCAGCAGCTTAGATGCGGGGGGGCTGGAGACCCAGTACTTC
TRBJ1-5 | NA | NA | TRBV19 | CASSIFQLRSNQPQHF | TGTGCCAGTAGTATCTTCCAGCTTAGGAGCAATCAGCCCCAGCATTTT
TRBJ2-5 | TRBD1 | NA | TRBV25-1 | CASSGYQGAGETQYF | TGTGCCAGCAGTGGATATCAGGGGGCGGGAGAGACCCAGTACTTC
TRBJ2-2 | NA | NA | TRBV9 | CASSTPNTGELFF | TGTGCCAGCAGCACACCCAACACCGGGGAGCTGTTTTTT
TRBJ2-5 | TRBD2 | NA | TRBV7-2 | CASSLAPTSGQTQYF | TGTGCCAGCAGCTTAGCGCCGACTAGCGGGCAGACCCAGTACTTC
TRBJ2-3 | TRBD1 | NA | TRBV5-1 | CASSAGDRDVATQYF | TGCGCCAGCAGCGCCGGGGACAGGGACGTGGCAACGCAGTATTTT
TRBJ2-7 | NA | NA | TRBV4-2 | CASSQFSVEGSPREQYF | TGTGCCAGCAGCCAATTCTCCGTTGAGGGGTCTCCTAGGGAGCAGTACTTC
TRBJ1-2 | NA | once | TRBV6-1 | CASSELGKGYTF | TGTGCCAGCAGTGAACTTGGGAAGGGCTACACCTTC
TRBJ2-1 | TRBD2 | NA | TRBV7-3 | CASSSSSGSFSYNEQFF | TGTGCCAGCAGCTCGTCTAGCGGGAGTTTCTCCTACAATGAGCAGTTCTTC
TRBJ2-3 | TRBD1 | NA | TRBV6-1 | CASRDRGASTDTQYF | TGTGCCAGCAGGGACAGGGGGGCAAGTACAGATACGCAGTATTTT
TRBJ1-6 | TRBD1 | few | TRBV5-1 | CASSLRDRDSPLHF | TGCGCCAGCAGCCTCCGGGACAGGGATTCACCCCTCCACTTT
TRBJ2-7 | NA | NA | TRBV11-3 | CASSEEGSTYEQYF | TGTGCCAGCAGCGAGGAGGGGAGTACCTACGAGCAGTACTTC
TRBJ2-1 | NA | NA | TRBV7-9 | CASSREYEHEQFF | TGTGCCAGCAGCCGAGAATATGAGCATGAGCAGTTCTTC
TRBJ1-4 | TRBD1 | NA | TRBV19 | CASSIARQGGLFF | TGTGCCAGTAGTATAGCCCGACAGGGAGGACTGTTTTTT
TRBJ2-7 | TRBD1 | NA | TRBV5-1 | CASSLLAGQGRDEQYF | TGCGCCAGCAGCTTGTTGGCGGGACAGGGGAGGGACGAGCAGTACTTC
TRBJ2-7 | NA | NA | TRBV6-5 | CASKARSYEQYF | TGTGCCAGCAAGGCGCGTTCCTACGAGCAGTACTTC
TRBJ2-3 | TRBD2 | NA | TRBV5-1 | CASTTAGGQTDTQYF | TGCGCCAGCACCACCGCGGGGGGCCAAACAGATACGCAGTATTTT
TRBJ2-3 | TRBD2 | NA | TRBV29-1 | CSVAELATDTQYF | TGCAGCGTTGCTGAACTAGCGACCGATACGCAGTATTTT
TRBJ2-5 | NA | NA | TRBV2 | CASYITGSPQETQYF | TGTGCCAGCTACATAACAGGGTCTCCTCAAGAGACCCAGTACTTC
TRBJ1-1 | NA | NA | TRBV5-6 | CASSLSLNTEAFF | TGTGCCAGCAGCCTATCACTGAACACTGAAGCTTTCTTT
TRBJ1-5 | NA | medium-sized | TRBV7-2 | CASSLGPGGSGQPQHF | TGTGCCAGCAGCTTAGGACCTGGGGGCTCGGGTCAGCCCCAGCATTTT
TRBJ2-1 | TRBD2 | NA | TRBV5-1 | CASSLDGGGGSYNEQFF | TGCGCCAGCAGCTTGGACGGCGGCGGGGGGTCTTACAATGAGCAGTTCTTC
TRBJ2-7 | TRBD1 | NA | TRBV18 | CASSPSPGTGASSYEQYF | TGTGCCAGCTCACCTAGTCCCGGGACAGGGGCCAGCTCCTACGAGCAGTACTTC
TRBJ2-3 | TRBD1 | few | TRBV28 | CASSLTDRDADTQYF | TGTGCCAGCAGTCTCACGGACAGGGACGCAGATACGCAGTATTTT
TRBJ2-1 | NA | NA | TRBV27 | CASSLREAGEQFF | TGTGCCAGCAGTTTGAGGGAGGCCGGTGAGCAGTTCTTC
TRBJ1-5 | NA | once | TRBV7-2 | CASSLRGNQPQHF | TGTGCCAGCAGCTTAAGGGGCAATCAGCCCCAGCATTTT
TRBJ1-4 | TRBD1 | few | TRBV9 | CASSPDGRGFEKLFF | TGTGCCAGCAGCCCCGATGGCAGGGGGTTTGAAAAACTGTTTTTT
TRBJ2-2 | NA | NA | TRBV7-2 | CASSFSFTTSQGELFF | TGTGCCAGCAGCTTTTCTTTTACTACGAGTCAGGGGGAGCTGTTTTTT
TRBJ2-7 | TRBD2 | NA | TRBV30 | CAWSVASGSVEQYF | TGTGCCTGGAGTGTGGCTAGCGGGAGTGTCGAGCAGTACTTC
TRBJ1-1 | TRBD1 | few | TRBV19 | CGTGNTEAFF | TGTGGGACAGGGAACACTGAAGCTTTCTTT